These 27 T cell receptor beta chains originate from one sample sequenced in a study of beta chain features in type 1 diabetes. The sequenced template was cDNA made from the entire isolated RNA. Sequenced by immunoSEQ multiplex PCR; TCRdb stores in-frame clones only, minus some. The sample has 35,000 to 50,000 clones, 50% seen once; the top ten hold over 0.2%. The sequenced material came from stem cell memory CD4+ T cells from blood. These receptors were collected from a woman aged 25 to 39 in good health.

CDR3: CAWSYTTPGLVYEQYF. The DNA for the CDR3 is TGTGCCTGGAGTTATACTACCCCGGGACTAGTCTACGAGCAGTACTTC. This sequence joins TRBV30 and TRBJ2-7; TRBD2 agrees at 8 bases. This CDR3 spans 16 amino acids. The V and J ends lost 2 bases and 3 bases, in that order; junction bases with no gene match: 12. In germline, CDR1 is GTSNPN, CDR2 SVGIG (reference sequence).

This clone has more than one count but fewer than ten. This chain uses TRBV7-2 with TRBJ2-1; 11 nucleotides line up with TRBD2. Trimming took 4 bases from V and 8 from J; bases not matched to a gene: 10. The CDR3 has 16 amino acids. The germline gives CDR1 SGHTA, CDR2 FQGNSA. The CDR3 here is CASSSTSGSPSYEQFF. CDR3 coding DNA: TGTGCCAGCAGCTCCACTAGCGGGAGCCCCAGCTATGAGCAGTTCTTC.

CDR3 region: CASSPSLGRVKSPLHF. The CDR3 DNA reads TGTGCCAGCTCACCAAGTCTCGGCAGGGTTAAATCACCCCTCCACTTT. The V and J genes are TRBV18 and TRBJ1-6; tentatively, D is TRBD1 (5 bases). Germline lookup yields CDR1 KGHSH and CDR2 LQKENI. Trimming removed 2 bases at V and 10 bases at J, with 18 bases between. This CDR3 has 16 amino acids.

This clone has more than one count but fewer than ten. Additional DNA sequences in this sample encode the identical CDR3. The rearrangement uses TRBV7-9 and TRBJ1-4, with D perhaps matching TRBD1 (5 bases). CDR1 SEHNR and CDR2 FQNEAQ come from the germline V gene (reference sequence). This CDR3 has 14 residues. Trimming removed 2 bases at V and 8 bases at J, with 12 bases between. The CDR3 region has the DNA TGTGCCAGCAGCTTACAGGGAGGCAACGAAAAACTGTTTTTT. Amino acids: CASSLQGGNEKLFF.

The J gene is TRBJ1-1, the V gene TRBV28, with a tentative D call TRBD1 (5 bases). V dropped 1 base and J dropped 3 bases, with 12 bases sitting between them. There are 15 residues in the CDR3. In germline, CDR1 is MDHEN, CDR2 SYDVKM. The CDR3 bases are TGTGCCAGCAGTTTATTTTTCCAGGGATACACTGAAGCTTTCTTT. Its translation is CASSLFFQGYTEAFF.

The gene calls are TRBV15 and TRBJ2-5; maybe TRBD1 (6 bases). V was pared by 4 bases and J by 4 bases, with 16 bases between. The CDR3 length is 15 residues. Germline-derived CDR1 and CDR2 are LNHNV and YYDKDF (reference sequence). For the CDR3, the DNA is TGTGCCACCAGCACTCGTCAGGGGATCGGAGAGACCCAGTACTTC. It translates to CATSTRQGIGETQYF.

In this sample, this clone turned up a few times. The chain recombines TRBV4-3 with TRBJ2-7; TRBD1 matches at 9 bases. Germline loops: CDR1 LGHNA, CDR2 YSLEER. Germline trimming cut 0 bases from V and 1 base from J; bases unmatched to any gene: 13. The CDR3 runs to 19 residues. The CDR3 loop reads CASSQDPPRGQGISYEQYF. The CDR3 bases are TGCGCCAGCAGCCAAGATCCCCCTCGCGGACAGGGGATTTCCTACGAGCAGTACTTC.

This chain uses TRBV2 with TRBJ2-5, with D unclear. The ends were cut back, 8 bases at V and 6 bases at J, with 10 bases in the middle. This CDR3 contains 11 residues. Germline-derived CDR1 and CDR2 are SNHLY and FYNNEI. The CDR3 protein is CASVRFQTQYF. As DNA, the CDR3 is TGTGCCAGCGTCCGTTTCCAGACCCAGTACTTC.

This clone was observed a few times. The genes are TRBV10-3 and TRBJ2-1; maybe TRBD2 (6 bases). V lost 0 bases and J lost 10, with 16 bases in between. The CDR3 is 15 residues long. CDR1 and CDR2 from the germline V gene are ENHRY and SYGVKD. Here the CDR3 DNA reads TGTGCCATCAGTGAGTCGGAGGGAGGCGAGGGGGAGCAGTTCTTC. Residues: CAISESEGGEGEQFF.

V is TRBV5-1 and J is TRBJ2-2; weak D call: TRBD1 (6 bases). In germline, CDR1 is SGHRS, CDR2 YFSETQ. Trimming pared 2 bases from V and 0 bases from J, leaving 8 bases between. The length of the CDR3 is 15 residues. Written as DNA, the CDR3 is TGCGCCAGCAGCTTCGAGGGGGCGAACACCGGGGAGCTGTTTTTT. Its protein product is CASSFEGANTGELFF.

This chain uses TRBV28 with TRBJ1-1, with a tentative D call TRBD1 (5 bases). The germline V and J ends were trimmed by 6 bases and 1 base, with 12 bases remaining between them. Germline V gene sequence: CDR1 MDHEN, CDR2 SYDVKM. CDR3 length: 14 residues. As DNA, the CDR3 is TGTGCCAGCAGCCTGACAGCCCCGAACACTGAAGCTTTCTTT. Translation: CASSLTAPNTEAFF.

This CDR3 is CASTPGLAGPLSYEQYF. CDR3 coding DNA: TGTGCCAGCACCCCGGGACTAGCGGGCCCTCTCTCCTACGAGCAGTACTTC. The chain couples TRBV7-2 to TRBJ2-7; 12 bases fit TRBD2. The CDR3 has 17 amino acids. Germline assignment: CDR1 SGHTA and CDR2 FQGNSA. V lost 7 bases, J lost 0 bases, and 10 bases stayed unmatched.

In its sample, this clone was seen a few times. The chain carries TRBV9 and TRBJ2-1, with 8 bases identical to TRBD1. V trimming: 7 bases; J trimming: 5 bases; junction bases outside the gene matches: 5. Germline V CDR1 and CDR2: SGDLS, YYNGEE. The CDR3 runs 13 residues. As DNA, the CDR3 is TGTGCCAGCCGGGACAGGACCGACAATGAGCAGTTCTTC. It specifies CASRDRTDNEQFF.

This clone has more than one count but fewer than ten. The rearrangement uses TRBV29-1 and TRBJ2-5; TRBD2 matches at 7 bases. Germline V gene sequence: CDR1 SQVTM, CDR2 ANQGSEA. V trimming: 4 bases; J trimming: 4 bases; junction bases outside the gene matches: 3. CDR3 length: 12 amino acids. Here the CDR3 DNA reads TGCAGCGTTGTTATAGCGGGAGAGACCCAGTACTTC. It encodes CSVVIAGETQYF.

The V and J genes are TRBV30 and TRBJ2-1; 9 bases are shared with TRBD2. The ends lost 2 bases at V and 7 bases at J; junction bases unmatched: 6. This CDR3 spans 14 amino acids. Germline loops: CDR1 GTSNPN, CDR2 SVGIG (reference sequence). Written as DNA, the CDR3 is TGTGCCTGGAGTACGGCTAGCGGGATAAATGAGCAGTTCTTC. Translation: CAWSTASGINEQFF.

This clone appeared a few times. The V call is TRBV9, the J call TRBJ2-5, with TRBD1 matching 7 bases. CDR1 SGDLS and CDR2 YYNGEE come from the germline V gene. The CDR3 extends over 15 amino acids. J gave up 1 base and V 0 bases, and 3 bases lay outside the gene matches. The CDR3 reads CASSVGQGSQETQYF. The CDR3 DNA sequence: TGTGCCAGCAGCGTAGGACAGGGCTCCCAAGAGACCCAGTACTTC.

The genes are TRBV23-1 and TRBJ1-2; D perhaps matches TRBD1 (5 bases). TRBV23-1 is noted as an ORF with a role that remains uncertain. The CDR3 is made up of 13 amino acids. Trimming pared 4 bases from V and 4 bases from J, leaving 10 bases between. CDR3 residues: CASSLRQIYGYTF. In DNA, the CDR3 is TGCGCCAGCAGTCTGAGACAGATCTATGGCTACACCTTC.

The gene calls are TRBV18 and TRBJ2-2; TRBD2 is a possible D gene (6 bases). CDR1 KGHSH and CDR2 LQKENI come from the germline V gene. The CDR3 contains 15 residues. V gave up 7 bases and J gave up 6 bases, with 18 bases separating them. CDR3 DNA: TGTGCCAGCTGGAAACGGGAGATGGAGGCCGGGGAGCTGTTTTTT. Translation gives CASWKREMEAGELFF.

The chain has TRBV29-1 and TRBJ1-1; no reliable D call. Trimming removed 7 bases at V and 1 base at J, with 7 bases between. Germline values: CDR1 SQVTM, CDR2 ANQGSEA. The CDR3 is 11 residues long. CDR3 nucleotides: TGCAGCGCGCGGGAGAACACTGAAGCTTTCTTT. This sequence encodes CSARENTEAFF. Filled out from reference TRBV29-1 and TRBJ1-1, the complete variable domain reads SAVISQKPSRDICQRGTSLTIQCQVDSQVTMMFWYRQQPGQSLTLIATANQGSEATYESGFVIDKFPISRPNLTFSTLTVSNMSPEDSSIYLCSARENTEAFFGQGTRLTVV.

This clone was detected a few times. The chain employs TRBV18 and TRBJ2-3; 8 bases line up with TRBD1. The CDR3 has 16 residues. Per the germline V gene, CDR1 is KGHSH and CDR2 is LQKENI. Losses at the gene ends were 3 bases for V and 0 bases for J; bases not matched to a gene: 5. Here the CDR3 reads CASSPRTGTSTDTQYF. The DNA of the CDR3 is TGTGCCAGCTCACCTCGGACAGGGACTAGCACAGATACGCAGTATTTT. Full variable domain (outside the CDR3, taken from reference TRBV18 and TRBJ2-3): NAGVMQNPRHLVRRRGQEARLRCSPMKGHSHVYWYRQLPEEGLKFMVYLQKENIIDESGMPKERFSAEFPKEGPSILRIQQVVRGDSAAYFCASSPRTGTSTDTQYFGPGTRLTVL.

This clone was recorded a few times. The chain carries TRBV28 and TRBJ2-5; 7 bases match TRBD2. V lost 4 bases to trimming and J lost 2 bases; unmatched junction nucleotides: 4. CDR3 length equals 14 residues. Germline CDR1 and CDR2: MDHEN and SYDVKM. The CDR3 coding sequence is TGTGCCAGCAGTTCCTCTAGCGGACAAGAGACCCAGTACTTC. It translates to CASSSSSGQETQYF.

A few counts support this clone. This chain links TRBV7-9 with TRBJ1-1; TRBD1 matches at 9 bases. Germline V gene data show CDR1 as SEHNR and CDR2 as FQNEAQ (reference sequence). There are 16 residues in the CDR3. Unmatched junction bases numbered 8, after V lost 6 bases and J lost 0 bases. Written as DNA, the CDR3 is TGTGCCAGCAGAACCGGACAGGGGTCTGTGAACACTGAAGCTTTCTTT. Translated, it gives CASRTGQGSVNTEAFF.

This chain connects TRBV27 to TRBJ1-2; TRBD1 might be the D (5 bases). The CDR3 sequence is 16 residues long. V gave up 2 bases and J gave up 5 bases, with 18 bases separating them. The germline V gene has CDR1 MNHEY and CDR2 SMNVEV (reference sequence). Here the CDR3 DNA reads TGTGCCAGCAGTTTAACCCGGGACTTCGGGGGGTATGGCTACACCTTC. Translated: CASSLTRDFGGYGYTF.

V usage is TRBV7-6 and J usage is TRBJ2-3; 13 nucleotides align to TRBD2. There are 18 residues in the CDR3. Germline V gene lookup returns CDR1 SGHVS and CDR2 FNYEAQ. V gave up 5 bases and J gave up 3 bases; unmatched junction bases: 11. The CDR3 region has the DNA TGTGCCAGCAGCCCAGGACTAGCGGGAGCTATTCAGACAGATACGCAGTATTTT. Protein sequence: CASSPGLAGAIQTDTQYF.

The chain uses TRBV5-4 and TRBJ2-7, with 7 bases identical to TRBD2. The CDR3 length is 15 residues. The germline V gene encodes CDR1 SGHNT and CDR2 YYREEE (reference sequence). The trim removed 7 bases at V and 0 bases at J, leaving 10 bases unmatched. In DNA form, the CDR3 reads TGTGCCAGCTTCCACGGCGGGGGAAGCTCCTACGAGCAGTACTTC. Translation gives CASFHGGGSSYEQYF. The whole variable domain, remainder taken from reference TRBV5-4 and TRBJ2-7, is ETGVTQSPTHLIKTRGQQVTLRCSSQSGHNTVSWYQQALGQGPQFIFQYYREEENGRGNFPPRFSGLQFPNYSSELNVNALELDDSALYLCASFHGGGSSYEQYFGPGTRLTVT.

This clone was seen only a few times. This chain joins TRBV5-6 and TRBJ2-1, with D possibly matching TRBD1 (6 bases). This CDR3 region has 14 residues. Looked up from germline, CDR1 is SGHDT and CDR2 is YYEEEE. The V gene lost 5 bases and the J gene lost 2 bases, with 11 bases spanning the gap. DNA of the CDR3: TGTGCCAGCAGTACCGGGACACCCTACAATGAGCAGTTCTTC. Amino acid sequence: CASSTGTPYNEQFF. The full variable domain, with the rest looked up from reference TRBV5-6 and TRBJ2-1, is DAGVTQSPTHLIKTRGQQVTLRCSPKSGHDTVSWYQQALGQGPQFIFQYYEEEERQRGNFPDRFSGHQFPNYSSELNVNALLLGDSALYLCASSTGTPYNEQFFGPGTRLTVL.

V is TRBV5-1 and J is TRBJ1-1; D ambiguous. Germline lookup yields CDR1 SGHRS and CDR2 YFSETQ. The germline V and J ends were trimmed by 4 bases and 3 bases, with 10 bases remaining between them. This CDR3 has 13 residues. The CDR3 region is CASSARQDTEAFF. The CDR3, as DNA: TGCGCCAGCAGCGCCCGGCAGGACACTGAAGCTTTCTTT.